The text below deals with one TCR beta chain. The data belong to a study of blood T cell repertoires in COVID-19. The wider study: Sources were T cells, B-cell-depleted T cells, or PBMCs; the material itself was cDNA or gDNA.

The germline V gene has CDR1 SGHDT and CDR2 YYEEEE. The CDR3 length is 11 residues. V was trimmed by 7 bases and J by 8 bases, leaving 12 bases between them. The repertoire was sequenced with immunoSEQ multiplex PCR; TCRdb's copy has only in-frame clones and lacks some. The sample yields roughly 190,000 clones, 86% seen once. J is TRBJ1-2 and V is TRBV5-6; D is possibly TRBD1 (5 bases). The TCR sequence derives from a woman aged 80 or older in a cohort sampled during active or convalescent COVID-19. The sequencing sample was made of peripheral blood. CDR3 coding DNA: TGTGCCAGCCACGGGGGTAGCGGCTACACCTTC. Amino acids: CASHGGSGYTF.